This T cell receptor (beta chain) was identified during a study of shared clonotypes between healthy human individuals. About the research overall: The people who gave samples were two women and three men aged 18 to 49. General study results and limits: Relative to memory subsets, naive subsets generally showed larger estimated richness. Sampling included only blood; tissue repertoires likely differ.

Regarding this clone: Its antigen is not known.

Evenly divided among several immunoSEQ plates was the genomic DNA of each subset. Sequenced by immunoSEQ multiplex PCR; TCRdb stores in-frame clones only, minus some. Of more than 1,200,000 clones listed, about 98.5% are singletons. The CDR3 consists of 18 residues. CDR1 SGHRS and CDR2 YFSETQ come from the germline V gene. Trimming took 4 bases from V and 0 from J; bases not matched to a gene: 9. The chain recombines TRBV5-1 with TRBJ2-3; TRBD2 aligns across 12 bases. The receptor comes from a man under 40 in good health. Source material: naive CD4+ T cells sorted from blood. Subset described: CD45RA+ positively selected. CDR3 sequence reads: CASSRRRTSGTSTDTQYF. DNA for the CDR3: TGCGCCAGCAGCCGGAGAAGGACTAGCGGGACTAGCACAGATACGCAGTATTTT.